This TCR beta chain was retrieved from a study of shared clonotypes between healthy human individuals. This clone was observed a single time. Positive CCR7 selection of CD45RO-negative cells yielded the naive CD8 cells, and terminally differentiated effector memory CD45RA+ cells were excluded. The assay ran at deep level. Measured with immunoSEQ multiplex PCR; TCRdb has only the in-frame clones, and not every one. The sample contains about 2.1 million clones, around 93% of which appear only once. What was sequenced was naive CD8+ T cells from PBMCs. This clonotype was obtained from a man aged 18-30 years in good health. Some clones in this sample may be carry-over from other donors' samples.

The chain's CDR3 is CASLTAPTYGYTF. DNA of the CDR3: TGTGCCAGCTTGACAGCTCCTACTTATGGCTACACCTTC. The V call is TRBV2, the J call TRBJ1-2, with D perhaps matching TRBD1 (5 bases). V was trimmed by 8 bases and J by 5 bases, leaving 15 bases between them. The germline gives CDR1 SNHLY, CDR2 FYNNEI. The CDR3 runs to 13 residues. Full variable domain (missing parts from reference TRBV2 and TRBJ1-2): EPEVTQTPSHQVTQMGQEVILRCVPISNHLYFYWYRQILGQKVEFLVSFYNNEISEKSEIFDDQFSVERPDGSNFTLKIRSTKLEDSAMYFCASLTAPTYGYTFGSGTRLTVV.